This is a list of T cell receptor beta chains from one sample in a study of T cells after posttransplantation cyclophosphamide. Method: immunoSEQ multiplex PCR; TCRdb's copy keeps in-frame clones and lacks some. The sample lists fewer than 25,000 clones, roughly 90% occurring once. Sequencing used PBMCs, obtained after an allogeneic stem cell transplant with a calcineurin inhibitor and methotrexate. These receptors were collected from a female patient in her forties or fifties who received an allogeneic stem cell transplant from an unrelated donor, was CMV-positive, and had chronic GVHD only. Some T cells may be the graft donor's. CDR3s include the opening cysteine and the closing phenylalanine or tryptophan. The order of the fields is J gene, CDR3 length, V gene, CDR3 protein.

>TRBJ2-2|17|TRBV9
CASSVQPGQGSTGELFF
>TRBJ2-5|16|TRBV9
CASSGLVAGGAETQYF
>TRBJ2-5|15|TRBV19
CASSIRQGLEETQYF
>TRBJ1-5|14|TRBV28
CASSWGDSNQPQHF
>TRBJ2-5|14|TRBV27
CASSPRQGQETQYF
>TRBJ2-7|14|TRBV18
CASSLGAGDPEQYF
>TRBJ2-1|13|TRBV11-2
CASSLELAGAPFF
>TRBJ2-3|15|TRBV5-1
CASSLVAGNTDTQYF
>TRBJ1-2|16|TRBV28
CASSLWIQGQLYGYTF
>TRBJ2-3|16|TRBV7-6
CASSSHAGGQTDTQYF
>TRBJ2-1|14|TRBV10-1
CASSDTSGYNEQFF
>TRBJ2-7|16|TRBV5-4
CASSRGLAGGSYEQYF
>TRBJ1-2|12|TRBV4-2
CASSQDYYGYTF
>TRBJ2-7|14|TRBV28
CASSPLTPSYEQYF
>TRBJ2-2|14|TRBV5-5
CASSLTGNNGELFF
>TRBJ1-1|15|TRBV9
CASSVVTAVNTEAFF
>TRBJ2-3|12|TRBV14
CASSQGGRLQYF
>TRBJ1-1|14|TRBV5-5
CASSLQQGATEAFF
>TRBJ1-2|18|TRBV4-2
CASSQVGGYGQGSVGYTF
>TRBJ2-7|13|TRBV11-3
CASSQGTSDWQYF
>TRBJ1-2|14|TRBV29-1
CSVEELRANYGYTF
>TRBJ2-5|14|TRBV5-1
CASSTDSLQETQYF
>TRBJ2-3|11|TRBV5-1
CASSLDRTQYF
>TRBJ2-7|13|TRBV28
CASSRGGFDEQYF
>TRBJ1-5|17|TRBV4-1
CASSQGKTGTSNQPQHF
>TRBJ2-2|14|TRBV2
CASSPLRGTGELFF
>TRBJ2-7|13|TRBV28
CASNGGTTYEQYF
>TRBJ1-2|15|TRBV5-6
CASSRTDRGIGGYTF
>TRBJ2-2|15|TRBV11-2
CASRGAGRASGELFF
>TRBJ2-7|15|TRBV11-3
CASSLWTSGSYEQYF